This T cell receptor beta chain is drawn from a study of T cell repertoires in cytomegalovirus infection. Overall study context: Shared public TCR beta signatures pointed to both CMV infection and a matching HLA type. Study results and caveats: CMV-specific HLA-C-restricted TCR beta clonotypes dominated the ex vivo response. Cumulative frequency of public TCR beta families picked out carriers of CMV plus the relevant HLA.

TCRdb ran MiXCR on the reads and lists one entry per CDR3 protein. The sample yields roughly 340,000 distinct CDR3 sequences, 25% to 30% seen once. The germline V and J ends were trimmed by 6 bases and 12 bases, with 15 bases remaining between them. CDR1 and CDR2 from the germline V gene are SNHLY and FYNNEI. CDR3 length equals 12 residues. This clonotype was seen just once. Its antigen is not identified. Sequenced material: cultured PBMCs, taken from culture after CMV antigen stimulation. The chain recombines TRBV2 with TRBJ2-1; TRBD1 is a possible D gene (5 bases). The sequence was obtained from a human donor in good health (CMV status not recorded). Some clones in this sample may be carry-over from other donors' samples. The CDR3 nucleotides are TGTGCCAGCAGCCCACAGGCCCTTGGGCAGTTCTTC. The encoded protein is CASSPQALGQFF. Full variable domain (outside the CDR3, taken from reference TRBV2 and TRBJ2-1): EPEVTQTPSHQVTQMGQEVILRCVPISNHLYFYWYRQILGQKVEFLVSFYNNEISEKSEIFDDQFSVERPDGSNFTLKIRSTKLEDSAMYFCASSPQALGQFFGPGTRLTVL.